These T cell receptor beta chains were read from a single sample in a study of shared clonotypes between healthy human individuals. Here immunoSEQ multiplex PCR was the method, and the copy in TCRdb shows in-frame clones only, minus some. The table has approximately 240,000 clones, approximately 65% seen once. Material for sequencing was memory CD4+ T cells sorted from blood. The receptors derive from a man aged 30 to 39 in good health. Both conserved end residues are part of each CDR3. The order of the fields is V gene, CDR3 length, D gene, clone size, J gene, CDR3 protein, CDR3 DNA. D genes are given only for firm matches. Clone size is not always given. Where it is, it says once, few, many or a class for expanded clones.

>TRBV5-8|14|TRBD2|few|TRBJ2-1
CASRRTSGSYEQFF
TGTGCCAGCAGAAGGACTAGCGGGAGCTATGAGCAGTTCTTC
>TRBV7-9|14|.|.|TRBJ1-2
CASSLGAGNYGYTF
TGTGCCAGCAGCTTAGGGGCGGGTAACTATGGCTACACCTTC
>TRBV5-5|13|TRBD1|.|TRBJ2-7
CASSRQGTYEQYF
TGTGCCAGCAGCCGACAGGGTACCTACGAGCAGTACTTC
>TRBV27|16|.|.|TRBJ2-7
CASSLSTGLPQGEQYF
TGTGCCAGCAGTTTATCGACTGGACTGCCGCAGGGCGAGCAGTACTTC
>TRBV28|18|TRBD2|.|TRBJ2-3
CASSLLGTSGRNTDTQYF
TGTGCCAGCAGTTTACTCGGGACTAGCGGGAGGAACACAGATACGCAGTATTTT
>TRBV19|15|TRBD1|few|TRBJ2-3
CASSTRQGGGDTQYF
TGTGCCAGTAGTACAAGACAGGGCGGCGGAGATACGCAGTATTTT
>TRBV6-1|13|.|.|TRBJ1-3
CASSPERGNTIYF
TGTGCCAGCAGTCCAGAAAGGGGAAACACCATATATTTT
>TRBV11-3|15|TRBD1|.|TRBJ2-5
CASGKTGLSQETQYF
TGTGCCAGCGGCAAGACAGGGTTGTCCCAAGAGACCCAGTACTTC
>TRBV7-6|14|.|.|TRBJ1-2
CASSPQGAGYGYTF
TGTGCCAGCAGCCCCCAGGGCGCAGGGTATGGCTACACCTTC
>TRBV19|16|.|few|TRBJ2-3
CASSMPRGRRTDTQYF
TGTGCCAGTAGTATGCCCCGGGGGCGCCGGACAGATACGCAGTATTTT
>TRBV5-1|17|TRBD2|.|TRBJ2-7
CASSLAVFGGRVNEQYF
TGCGCCAGCAGCTTGGCGGTTTTTGGCGGGAGGGTCAACGAGCAGTACTTC
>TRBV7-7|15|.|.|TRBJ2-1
CASSFRTTSYNEQFF
TGTGCCAGCAGCTTTCGGACAACCTCCTACAATGAGCAGTTCTTC
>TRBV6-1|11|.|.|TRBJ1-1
CASSMRTEAFF
TGTGCCAGCAGCATGCGCACTGAAGCTTTCTTT
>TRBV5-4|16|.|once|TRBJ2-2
CASSSSDGIRTGELFF
TGTGCCAGCAGCTCCTCAGACGGAATAAGGACCGGGGAGCTGTTTTTT
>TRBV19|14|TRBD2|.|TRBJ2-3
CASSPREGRNTQYF
TGTGCCAGTAGTCCTAGGGAGGGAAGGAATACGCAGTATTTT
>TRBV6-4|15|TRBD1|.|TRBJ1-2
CASSDSNRGFGGYTF
TGTGCCAGCAGTGACTCTAACAGGGGGTTCGGGGGCTACACCTTC
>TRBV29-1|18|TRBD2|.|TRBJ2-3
CSVEPITGTSRLTDTQYF
TGCAGCGTTGAACCGATCACCGGGACTAGCAGACTCACAGATACGCAGTATTTT